Following are 19 T cell receptor beta chains from one sample sequenced in a study of shared clonotypes between healthy human individuals. TCRdb keeps only in-frame clones here, not all; method: immunoSEQ multiplex PCR. Altogether hundreds of thousands of clones are present, approximately 80% being singletons, with the ten largest covering 12%. Sequenced input: PBMCs. These receptors were taken from a woman aged 40 to 55 in good health. Some clones in this sample may be carry-over from other donors' samples.

The chain has TRBV28 and TRBJ2-2, with TRBD2 identical over 11 bases. V shed 5 bases and J 2 bases; nucleotides not matched to a gene: 4. The germline V gene has CDR1 MDHEN and CDR2 SYDVKM. This CDR3 comprises 16 residues. CDR3 sequence (DNA): TGTGCCAGCAGTGGGACTAGCGGTTATAACACCGGGGAGCTGTTTTTT. Translation gives CASSGTSGYNTGELFF.

This chain links TRBV5-1 with TRBJ1-2; possible D gene TRBD1, 5 bases. The germline V gene has CDR1 SGHRS and CDR2 YFSETQ. This CDR3 spans 15 amino acids. V lost 3 bases and J 7 bases, leaving 19 bases between the germline ends. The CDR3 loop reads CASSSSGTTVGGYTF. In DNA, the CDR3 is TGCGCCAGCAGCTCATCCGGGACTACAGTGGGTGGCTACACCTTC.

In its sample, this clone was seen once. This chain connects TRBV28 to TRBJ2-7; TRBD1 might be the D (5 bases). The CDR3 consists of 12 residues. Germline-derived CDR1 and CDR2 are MDHEN and SYDVKM. Trimming left V 6 bases short and J 4 bases short, with 10 bases between. The chain's CDR3 is CASRSGWYEQYF. The CDR3 bases are TGTGCCAGCAGGTCAGGGTGGTACGAGCAGTACTTC.

V usage is TRBV4-1 and J usage is TRBJ2-1; D is unresolved. The germline V gene has CDR1 MGHRA and CDR2 YSYEKL. The ends were cut back, 3 bases at V and 0 bases at J, with 9 bases in the middle. The CDR3 consists of 15 residues. CDR3 sequence (DNA): TGCGCCAGCAGCCACCCGGAAAGCTCCTACAATGAGCAGTTCTTC. Amino acids: CASSHPESSYNEQFF.

The chain employs TRBV18 and TRBJ1-2; tentative D call: TRBD1 (6 bases). The germline gives CDR1 KGHSH, CDR2 LQKENI. This CDR3 is built from 15 residues. Trimming left V 2 bases short and J 4 bases short, with 14 bases between. CDR3 DNA sequence: TGTGCCAGCTCACCAACGGGGGGCAGGAGCTATGGCTACACCTTC. This sequence encodes CASSPTGGRSYGYTF.

The V gene is TRBV28, the J gene TRBJ2-2; 7 bases fit TRBD1. Trimming at V came to 3 bases and at J to 6 bases, leaving 16 bases not matched to a gene. The CDR3 runs to 18 residues. CDR1 MDHEN and CDR2 SYDVKM come from the germline V gene. The CDR3 DNA reads as TGTGCCAGCAGTTTCCCCCCGGGACAGTTTTATTCACCCGGGGAGCTGTTTTTT. It encodes CASSFPPGQFYSPGELFF.

In its sample, this clone was seen a few times. The J gene is TRBJ1-1, the V gene TRBV5-6, with D maybe TRBD1 (5 bases). The CDR3 loop spans 13 amino acids. Germline CDR1 SGHDT, CDR2 YYEEEE. V dropped 1 base and J dropped 3 bases, with 7 bases sitting between them. CDR3 in DNA: TGTGCCAGCAGCTTGTTGGGGGACACTGAAGCTTTCTTT. This gives the protein CASSLLGDTEAFF. Based on the CDR3 plus reference TRBV5-6 and TRBJ1-1, the full variable domain is DAGVTQSPTHLIKTRGQQVTLRCSPKSGHDTVSWYQQALGQGPQFIFQYYEEEERQRGNFPDRFSGHQFPNYSSELNVNALLLGDSALYLCASSLLGDTEAFFGQGTRLTVV.

Concerning this clone itself: A read error may explain this, as a much larger clone is one base away. No DNA is shown, since the ends of the CDR3 on it are uncertain; the CDR3 is the one TCRdb lists. The sample carries other DNA sequences with the same CDR3. The chain joins TRBV28 to TRBJ2-7; the table's D call, TRBD1, has no DNA check behind it. The CDR3 has 14 amino acids, counting both end residues. Germline CDR1 MDHEN, CDR2 SYDVKM. The CDR3 is CASSWGTGAREQYF.

On this clone: A far larger clone differs by one base, so this is likely a read error. The sample holds other DNA sequences that translate to the same CDR3. The chain uses TRBV29-1 and TRBJ1-2, with D maybe TRBD1 (5 bases). The germline CDR1 and CDR2 sequences are SQVTM and ANQGSEA. The length of the CDR3 is 13 residues. CDR3 sequence (DNA): TGCAGTGAGGAAAAGACAGCTAACTATGGCTACACCTTC. Translation: CSEEKTANYGYTF.

The CDR3 is CASSLGLTGVYEQYF. CDR3 DNA sequence: TGTGCCAGCAGTTTAGGGCTGACAGGTGTCTACGAGCAGTACTTC. This chain joins TRBV27 and TRBJ2-7; D may be TRBD1 (6 bases). The CDR3 sequence is 15 residues long. V was trimmed by 2 bases and J by 3 bases, leaving 14 bases between them. Per the germline V gene, CDR1 is MNHEY and CDR2 is SMNVEV (reference sequence).

The genes are TRBV7-9 and TRBJ2-1, with D possibly TRBD1 on 5 matching bases. Germline loops: CDR1 SEHNR, CDR2 FQNEAQ (reference sequence). The CDR3 extends over 15 amino acids. V was shortened by 1 base and J by 3 bases, with 10 bases between the two germline ends. CDR3 amino acids: CASSLGGSHYNEQFF. The CDR3 nucleotides read TGTGCCAGCAGCTTAGGGGGCAGCCACTACAATGAGCAGTTCTTC.

The CDR3 DNA sequence: TGTGCCAGCAGGGCCGCGGAGCAGCCCCAGCATTTT. Amino acids: CASRAAEQPQHF. The chain employs TRBV6-1 and TRBJ1-5; D remains unclear. Looked up from germline, CDR1 is MNHNS and CDR2 is SASEGT. The ends were cut back, 6 bases at V and 7 bases at J, with 10 bases in the middle. This CDR3 has 12 amino acids.

The chain has TRBV6-5 and TRBJ1-5; D is ambiguous. The V end was cut by 5 bases, the J end by 7 bases, with 15 bases between. The CDR3 totals 14 residues. Germline V lookup: CDR1 MNHEY, CDR2 SVGAGI. CDR3 protein: CASSRTEGRQPQHF. The CDR3, as DNA: TGTGCCAGCAGTCGGACGGAGGGTAGGCAGCCCCAGCATTTT.

The genes are TRBV9 and TRBJ2-1; TRBD2 matches 9 bases. This CDR3 region has 19 residues. J lost 7 bases, V lost 0 bases, and 17 bases had no gene match. Germline lookup yields CDR1 SGDLS and CDR2 YYNGEE. The CDR3 here is CASSVATGGGGRAGNEQFF. The DNA of the CDR3 is TGTGCCAGCAGCGTAGCTACGGGGGGCGGCGGGAGGGCCGGGAATGAGCAGTTCTTC. Filled out from reference TRBV9 and TRBJ2-1, the complete variable domain reads DSGVTQTPKHLITATGQRVTLRCSPRSGDLSVYWYQQSLDQGLQFLIQYYNGEERAKGNILERFSAQQFPDLHSELNLSSLELGDSALYFCASSVATGGGGRAGNEQFFGPGTRLTVL.

The chain recombines TRBV6-4 with TRBJ1-2; 7 bases line up with TRBD1. Trimming removed 4 bases from V and 4 bases from J; junction bases left unmatched: 6. Germline V gene sequence: CDR1 MRHNA, CDR2 SNTAGT. The CDR3 has 14 amino acids. CDR3 DNA: TGTGCCAGCAGTGCGGCAGGGGGTTCCTATGGCTACACCTTC. It is translated as CASSAAGGSYGYTF.

In its sample, this clone was seen once. The chain links TRBV10-3 to TRBJ2-7, with 8 bases matching TRBD1. Germline V gene sequence: CDR1 ENHRY, CDR2 SYGVKD. V dropped 3 bases and J dropped 6; count of bases not matched to a gene: 7. The CDR3 sequence is 14 residues long. The CDR3 bases are TGTGCCATCAGTGAAGACAGGGGATCAAGCGAGCAGTACTTC. It specifies CAISEDRGSSEQYF.

With regard to this clone: A junction boundary mismatches the germline segment, possibly from a read error. The chain is built from TRBV28 and TRBJ1-1; possibly TRBD1 for D (6 bases). Germline V CDR1 and CDR2: MDHEN, SYDVKM. This CDR3 is built from 15 residues. The CDR3 protein is CASSLTDSLNAEASF. Here the CDR3 DNA reads TGTGCCAGCAGTTTGACGGACAGCCTGAACGCTGAAGCTTCCTTT.

About this clone: This probably arose from a read error, given a far larger clone one base away. The sample contains more than one DNA sequence encoding this CDR3. The V and J genes are TRBV28 and TRBJ2-3; 7 nucleotides line up with TRBD2. The CDR3 runs 16 residues. Looked up from germline, CDR1 is MDHEN and CDR2 is SYDVKM. V dropped 1 base and J dropped 6; count of bases not matched to a gene: 10. The CDR3 is CASSLSRAGSTDTQYF. As DNA, the CDR3 is TGTGCCAGCAGTTTATCGCGAGCGGGATCCACGGATACGCAGTATTTT.

This chain uses TRBV11-2 with TRBJ2-7, with D possibly matching TRBD2 (6 bases). Trimming took 4 bases from V and 0 from J, leaving 19 bases between them. Germline CDR1 and CDR2: SGHAT and FQNNGV. The CDR3 covers 17 residues. The CDR3 loop reads CASSSIRAGPFSYEQYF. Written as DNA, the CDR3 is TGTGCCAGCAGCTCCATTCGGGCGGGACCGTTCTCCTACGAGCAGTACTTC.